Shown below are 32 T cell receptor beta chains from a single sample sequenced in a study of control samples from healthy donors and cancer patients (dated by TCRdb to about 2020). Library preparation was by the immunoSEQ multiplex PCR assay. The immuneACCESS repertoire file appears here via TCRdb, limited to in-frame rearrangements. These files lack a portion of the clones; in checked studies, under half of the deficit traces to unresolved V genes, and the cause of the others is not known. Counted in this sample were 28,000 or so clones; 82% of them appeared once. The ten largest clonotypes hold about 25% of the sample. Sequenced material: PBMCs. These receptors all come from a man aged 55 to 70 with colorectal cancer.

This chain uses TRBV7-2 with TRBJ2-7, with D perhaps TRBD2 (6 bases). Germline loops: CDR1 SGHTA, CDR2 FQGNSA. The CDR3 runs 12 residues. V shed 5 bases and J shed 6 bases, with 11 bases lying between them. As DNA, the CDR3 is TGTGCCAGCAGCGCGGGACGGAGCGAGCAGTACTTC. Translating gives CASSAGRSEQYF.

The chain joins TRBV20-1 to TRBJ2-5; weak D call: TRBD2 (6 bases). The CDR3 totals 14 residues. Trimming stripped 3 bases from V and 3 bases from J, with 14 bases between. Germline CDR1 is DFQATT and CDR2 is SNEGSKA (reference sequence). CDR3: CSASRRGGKETQYF. In DNA, the CDR3 is TGCAGTGCTAGTAGGCGGGGCGGTAAAGAGACCCAGTACTTC.

The V gene is TRBV7-7, the J gene TRBJ2-5, with D perhaps being TRBD1 or TRBD2 (6 bases each). V lost 4 bases to trimming and J lost 4 bases, with 10 bases between them. Germline assignment: CDR1 SSHAT and CDR2 FNYEAQ (reference sequence). The CDR3 has 13 residues. For the CDR3, the DNA is TGTGCCAGCAGCTGGGGGGCAGGAGAGACCCAGTACTTC. It specifies CASSWGAGETQYF.

This clone turned up a few times. Here the CDR3 DNA reads TGCGCCAGCAGCTTGGGGGTACATACGGGTGAAAAACTGTTTTTT. This encodes CASSLGVHTGEKLFF. The chain is built from TRBV5-1 and TRBJ1-4; D uncertain. The length of the CDR3 is 15 residues. Trimming stripped 0 bases from V and 7 bases from J, with 13 bases between. The germline V gene encodes CDR1 SGHRS and CDR2 YFSETQ.

For this clone: Because the CDR3's place on the DNA is in doubt, the DNA is left out and the CDR3 is given as listed by TCRdb. Other DNA sequences in this sample translate to the same CDR3. V is TRBV27 and J is TRBJ1-2. The CDR3 region is 13 residues in length, termini included. Per the germline V gene, CDR1 is MNHEY and CDR2 is SMNVEV (reference sequence). Here the CDR3 reads CASTSGPNYGYTF.

The rearrangement links TRBV5-1 to TRBJ2-3, with a possible D match to TRBD1 (5 bases). The CDR3 covers 15 residues. The germline gives CDR1 SGHRS, CDR2 YFSETQ. The V end was cut by 5 bases, the J end by 2 bases, with 15 bases between. CDR3 bases: TGCGCCAGCAGTCCTTACTGGGGCGACACAGATACGCAGTATTTT. Amino acids: CASSPYWGDTDTQYF.

V and J are TRBV19 and TRBJ2-2; 8 nucleotides match TRBD1. V shed 3 bases and J 7 bases; nucleotides not matched to a gene: 7. Germline V lookup: CDR1 LNHDA, CDR2 SQIVND (reference sequence). The CDR3 length is 15 residues. The CDR3 region is CASSMGTGGIGELFF. CDR3 DNA sequence: TGTGCCAGTAGTATGGGAACAGGGGGGATCGGGGAGCTGTTTTTT.

CDR3: CASSYRTSTDTQYF. In DNA, the CDR3 is TGTGCCAGCAGCTACCGGACTAGCACAGATACGCAGTATTTT. This rearrangement joins TRBV6-5 to TRBJ2-3; weak D call: TRBD2 (5 bases). Germline V gene data show CDR1 as MNHEY and CDR2 as SVGAGI. V was trimmed by 6 bases and J by 0 bases, leaving 10 bases between them. The length of the CDR3 is 14 residues.

The chain joins TRBV30 to TRBJ1-3; D ambiguous. The CDR3 contains 12 residues. The V and J ends lost 2 bases and 4 bases respectively, with 6 bases between them. The germline gives CDR1 GTSNPN, CDR2 SVGIG (reference sequence). The CDR3 loop is CAWSTRGNTIYF. In DNA form, the CDR3 reads TGTGCCTGGAGTACCAGGGGAAACACCATATATTTT.

The chain carries TRBV24-1 and TRBJ1-2; D is unclear. The CDR3 sequence is 14 residues long. The V gene lost 9 bases and the J gene lost 8 bases, with 21 bases spanning the gap. Germline V CDR1 and CDR2: KGHDR, SFDVKD. The CDR3 nucleotides are TGTGCCACCTCAGAAGCCCTGTCCGCGGACGGCTACACCTTC. Amino acid sequence: CATSEALSADGYTF.

The gene calls are TRBV14 and TRBJ2-5; TRBD2 matches 8 bases. J was trimmed by 5 bases and V by 4 bases; bases with no gene match: 9. Germline CDR1 SGHDN, CDR2 FVKESK. The CDR3 has 15 residues. CDR3 bases: TGTGCCAGCAGCCGTATCTGGGGCGGGGGGGAGACCCAGTACTTC. Its protein is CASSRIWGGGETQYF.

The chain uses TRBV19 and TRBJ1-5; 10 positions match TRBD1. The J segment lost 2 bases and the V segment lost 7 bases, leaving 5 bases of the junction unmatched. The germline V gene encodes CDR1 LNHDA and CDR2 SQIVND (reference sequence). The CDR3 runs 15 residues. CDR3 sequence (DNA): TGTGCCAGTATCGACAGGGGGCTTCGCAATCAGCCCCAGCATTTT. Translated: CASIDRGLRNQPQHF.

The chain recombines TRBV7-9 with TRBJ1-4, with 10 positions matching TRBD1. CDR3 length equals 15 residues. Germline trimming cut 6 bases from V and 0 bases from J; bases unmatched to any gene: 1. The germline V gene encodes CDR1 SEHNR and CDR2 FQNEAQ (reference sequence). CDR3 sequence (DNA): TGTGCCAGCAGTGGACAGGGGGCAACTAATGAAAAACTGTTTTTT. This codes for CASSGQGATNEKLFF.

V is TRBV10-3 and J is TRBJ2-6; D remains ambiguous. CDR3 length equals 15 residues. The germline gives CDR1 ENHRY, CDR2 SYGVKD. V gave up 8 bases and J gave up 2 bases, with 13 bases separating them. The CDR3: CAIAAVAAGANVLTF. CDR3 in DNA: TGTGCCATCGCGGCCGTGGCAGCTGGGGCCAACGTCCTGACTTTC.

V gene TRBV12-5 combines with J gene TRBJ2-7, with D unresolved. The CDR3 contains 16 residues. Between the trimmed V and J ends, which lost 5 bases and 0 bases, there was a span of 17 bases. Per germline, CDR1 LGHNT and CDR2 FRNRAP. CDR3 nucleotide sequence: TGTGCTAGTGGTGCACCTTGGACGGATAGCTCCTACGAGCAGTACTTC. Encoded protein: CASGAPWTDSSYEQYF.

V usage is TRBV24-1 and J usage is TRBJ1-2, with D uncertain. The V end lost 2 bases, the J end lost 7 bases, and 7 bases lay between the germline ends. Germline lookup yields CDR1 KGHDR and CDR2 SFDVKD. CDR3 size: 12 residues. Written as DNA, the CDR3 is TGTGCCACCAGTGATTACCCAGGTGGCTACACCTTC. Protein: CATSDYPGGYTF.

The chain links TRBV9 to TRBJ2-1, with 7 bases matching TRBD1. V lost 0 bases and J lost 6; bases outside the gene matches: 6. The length of the CDR3 is 15 residues. CDR1 SGDLS and CDR2 YYNGEE come from the germline V gene. The CDR3: CASSVGLRQGNEQFF. The CDR3, as DNA: TGTGCCAGCAGCGTAGGGTTGAGACAGGGCAATGAGCAGTTCTTC.

V gene TRBV24-1 combines with J gene TRBJ2-1; 11 nucleotides match TRBD2. The V gene's germline CDR1 is KGHDR and CDR2 SFDVKD. J gave up 5 bases and V 3 bases, and 8 bases lay outside the gene matches. CDR3 size: 17 residues. The CDR3 nucleotides read TGTGCCACCAGTGATGCCAAGGGACTAGCGGTTAACAATGAGCAGTTCTTC. The encoded protein is CATSDAKGLAVNNEQFF.

The V call is TRBV7-9, the J call TRBJ1-1; unclear D gene. The V gene's germline CDR1 is SEHNR and CDR2 FQNEAQ (reference sequence). The germline V and J ends were trimmed by 7 bases and 1 base, with 10 bases remaining between them. The CDR3 runs 13 residues. The CDR3 sequence is CASTRLGNTEAFF. For the CDR3, the DNA is TGTGCCAGCACTCGGCTGGGGAACACTGAAGCTTTCTTT.

The rearrangement links TRBV24-1 to TRBJ2-2; D gene unclear. The CDR3 length is 13 residues. The germline gives CDR1 KGHDR, CDR2 SFDVKD. The V gene lost 1 base and the J gene lost 8 bases, with 7 bases spanning the gap. The CDR3 DNA is TGTGCCACCAGTGATTTCTCGGGTGGGGAGCTGTTTTTT. Amino acid sequence: CATSDFSGGELFF.

This chain connects TRBV7-9 to TRBJ2-1; no firm D call. This CDR3 region has 12 residues. Germline-derived CDR1 and CDR2 are SEHNR and FQNEAQ (reference sequence). Trimming took 1 base from V and 5 from J, leaving 3 bases between them. The CDR3 loop is CASSLVDNEQFF. CDR3 in DNA: TGTGCCAGCAGCTTAGTAGACAATGAGCAGTTCTTC. Drawing the rest from reference TRBV7-9 and TRBJ2-1, the complete variable domain is DTGVSQNPRHKITKRGQNVTFRCDPISEHNRLYWYRQTLGQGPEFLTYFQNEAQLEKSRLLSDRFSAERPKGSFSTLEIQRTEQGDSAMYLCASSLVDNEQFFGPGTRLTVL.

The gene calls are TRBV6-5 and TRBJ2-5; 10 nucleotides line up with TRBD1. The J segment lost 4 bases and the V segment lost 6 bases, leaving 8 bases of the junction unmatched. CDR1 is MNHEY, CDR2 SVGAGI, per germline. CDR3 length: 15 amino acids. For the CDR3, the DNA is TGTGCCAGCAGCGGTCCGGGACAGGGGAGAGAGACCCAGTACTTC. It specifies CASSGPGQGRETQYF.

The V call is TRBV2, the J call TRBJ1-1; D is unresolved. Trimming removed 6 bases from V and 4 bases from J, with 18 bases in between. The V gene's germline CDR1 is SNHLY and CDR2 FYNNEI. The CDR3 contains 15 residues. The CDR3 reads CASRAWTERGTEAFF. In DNA, the CDR3 is TGTGCCAGCAGGGCGTGGACGGAACGAGGCACTGAAGCTTTCTTT.

The chain has TRBV5-1 and TRBJ2-6; D gene uncertain. V was trimmed by 4 bases and J by 2 bases, leaving 7 bases between them. There are 14 residues in the CDR3. The V gene's germline CDR1 is SGHRS and CDR2 YFSETQ. CDR3 region: CASSGLPGANVLTF. For the CDR3, the DNA is TGCGCCAGCAGCGGCCTCCCTGGGGCCAACGTCCTGACTTTC.

The CDR3: CASSLAQANTGELFF. CDR3 sequence (DNA): TGCGCCAGCAGCTTGGCCCAGGCGAACACCGGGGAGCTGTTTTTT. This rearrangement joins TRBV5-1 to TRBJ2-2, with D unresolved. CDR1 and CDR2 from the germline V gene are SGHRS and YFSETQ. Trimming cost V 0 bases and J 0 bases, with 6 bases left between them. The CDR3 contains 15 residues.

Worth noting for this clone: Other DNA sequences in the same sample also yield this CDR3. The CDR3 nucleotides read TGTGCCAGCAGTGCTAGCTATAGCAATCAGCCCCAGCATTTT. This encodes CASSASYSNQPQHF. The rearrangement uses TRBV2 and TRBJ1-5, with D uncertain. Trimming removed 4 bases at V and 0 bases at J, with 7 bases between. The CDR3 consists of 14 residues. The germline V gene encodes CDR1 SNHLY and CDR2 FYNNEI.

This rearrangement joins TRBV27 to TRBJ1-1; 7 bases fit TRBD1. The CDR3 runs 18 residues. The germline CDR1 and CDR2 sequences are MNHEY and SMNVEV (reference sequence). Trimming cost V 1 base and J 1 base; bases outside gene matches: 12. CDR3 bases: TGTGCCAGCAGTTTATACCTCCTCCCCGGGACAGCGAACACTGAAGCTTTCTTT. Translating gives CASSLYLLPGTANTEAFF.

The V and J genes are TRBV4-1 and TRBJ2-6; D gene ambiguous. Germline-derived CDR1 and CDR2 are MGHRA and YSYEKL. The CDR3 has 16 amino acids. With 3 bases removed from V and 0 bases from J, the gap between germline ends came to 9 bases. CDR3 DNA: TGCGCCAGCAGCCAGCGCCAAGTCTCTGGGGCCAACGTCCTGACTTTC. This gives the protein CASSQRQVSGANVLTF.

This chain connects TRBV9 to TRBJ2-2; the D gene is possibly TRBD2 (7 bases). Germline-derived CDR1 and CDR2 are SGDLS and YYNGEE. The CDR3 extends over 17 amino acids. The V end lost 2 bases, the J end lost 5 bases, and 19 bases lay between the germline ends. CDR3 coding DNA: TGTGCCAGCAGCGTGGGGGGGCGAAGGGCTGGGACCGGGGAGCTGTTTTTT. Translating gives CASSVGGRRAGTGELFF.

V gene TRBV24-1 combines with J gene TRBJ2-3; 10 bases align to TRBD2. CDR1 KGHDR and CDR2 SFDVKD come from the germline V gene. Trimming removed 9 bases from V and 1 base from J; junction bases left unmatched: 3. CDR3 length: 14 residues. In DNA, the CDR3 is TGTGCCACCGGAACTAGCGGGGGCACAGATACGCAGTATTTT. The encoded protein is CATGTSGGTDTQYF.

The chain carries TRBV6-5 and TRBJ1-5; D is undetermined. From germline, CDR1 is MNHEY and CDR2 SVGAGI. The CDR3 has 15 amino acids. Between the trimmed V and J ends, which lost 5 bases and 0 bases, there was a span of 11 bases. CDR3 protein: CASSPREYSNQPQHF. CDR3 in DNA: TGTGCCAGCAGTCCGAGGGAGTATAGCAATCAGCCCCAGCATTTT.

The chain uses TRBV10-3 and TRBJ2-3, with TRBD2 matching 12 bases. Losses at the gene ends were 3 bases for V and 8 bases for J; bases not matched to a gene: 6. CDR3 length: 15 amino acids. Germline V gives CDR1 ENHRY, CDR2 SYGVKD. The CDR3 DNA reads TGTGCCATCAGTGACCCTAGCGGGGGGGCCTTTACGCAGTATTTT. Its translation is CAISDPSGGAFTQYF.